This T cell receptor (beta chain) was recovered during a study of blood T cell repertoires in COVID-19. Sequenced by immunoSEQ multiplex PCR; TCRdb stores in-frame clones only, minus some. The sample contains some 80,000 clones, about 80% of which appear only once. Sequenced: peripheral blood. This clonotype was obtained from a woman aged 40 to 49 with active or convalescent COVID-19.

CDR3 sequence (DNA): TGTGCCAGCAGCTTGGAGGGGATAACCGGGGAGCTGTTTTTT. Translated, it gives CASSLEGITGELFF. The chain couples TRBV5-4 to TRBJ2-2; possible D gene TRBD1, 5 bases. The CDR3 has 14 amino acids. V shed 0 bases and J shed 5 bases, with 8 bases lying between them. Germline V gene sequence: CDR1 SGHNT, CDR2 YYREEE (reference sequence).